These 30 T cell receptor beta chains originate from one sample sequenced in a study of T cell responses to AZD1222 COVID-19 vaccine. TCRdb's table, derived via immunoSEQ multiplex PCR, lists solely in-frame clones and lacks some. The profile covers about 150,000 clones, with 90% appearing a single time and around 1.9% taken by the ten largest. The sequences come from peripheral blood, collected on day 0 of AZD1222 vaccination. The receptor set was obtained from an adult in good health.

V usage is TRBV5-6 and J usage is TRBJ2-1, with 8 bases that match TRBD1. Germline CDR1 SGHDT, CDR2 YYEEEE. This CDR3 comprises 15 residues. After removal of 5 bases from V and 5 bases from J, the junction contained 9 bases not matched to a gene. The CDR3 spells CASSLYRGLDNEQFF. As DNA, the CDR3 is TGTGCCAGCAGTTTGTACAGGGGGTTGGACAATGAGCAGTTCTTC.

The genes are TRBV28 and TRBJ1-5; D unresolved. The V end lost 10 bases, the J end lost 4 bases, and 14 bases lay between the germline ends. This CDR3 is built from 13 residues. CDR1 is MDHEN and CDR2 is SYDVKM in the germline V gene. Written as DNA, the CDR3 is TGTGCCACCTTGTTTAGGAGTAATCAGCCCCAGCATTTT. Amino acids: CATLFRSNQPQHF.

The CDR3 coding sequence is TGCAGCGTTGAAGTTTCGGAAGGCGACTATGGCTACACCTTC. This codes for CSVEVSEGDYGYTF. J is TRBJ1-2 and V is TRBV29-1, with D unresolved. Germline CDR1 and CDR2: SQVTM and ANQGSEA. V was clipped by 1 base and J by 3 bases, with 12 bases between them. The CDR3 is 14 residues long.

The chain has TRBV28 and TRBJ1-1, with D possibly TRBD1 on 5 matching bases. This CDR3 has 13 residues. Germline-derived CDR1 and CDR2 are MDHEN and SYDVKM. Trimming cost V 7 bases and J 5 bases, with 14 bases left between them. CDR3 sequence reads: CASTKGLRTEAFF. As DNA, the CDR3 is TGTGCCAGCACCAAGGGGCTCCGGACTGAAGCTTTCTTT.

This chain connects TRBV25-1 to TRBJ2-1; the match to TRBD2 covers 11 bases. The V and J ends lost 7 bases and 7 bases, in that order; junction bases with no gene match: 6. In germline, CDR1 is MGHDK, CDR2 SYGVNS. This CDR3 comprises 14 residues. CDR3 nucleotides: TGTGCCAGCACAACCGGGACTAGCGGAAATGAGCAGTTCTTC. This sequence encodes CASTTGTSGNEQFF.

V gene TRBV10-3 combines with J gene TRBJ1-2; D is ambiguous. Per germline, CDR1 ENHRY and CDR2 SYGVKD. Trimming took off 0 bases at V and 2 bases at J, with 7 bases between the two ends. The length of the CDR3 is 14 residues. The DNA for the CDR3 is TGTGCCATCAGTGAGTCAGGTGAAAACTATGGCTACACCTTC. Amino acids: CAISESGENYGYTF.

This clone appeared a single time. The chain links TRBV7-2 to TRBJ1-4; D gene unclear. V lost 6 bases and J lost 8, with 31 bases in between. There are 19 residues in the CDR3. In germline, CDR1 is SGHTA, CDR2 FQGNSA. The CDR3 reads CASRIYPSERGLDGEKLFF. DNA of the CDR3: TGTGCCAGCAGAATTTACCCCTCCGAGAGAGGGTTAGATGGCGAAAAACTGTTTTTT. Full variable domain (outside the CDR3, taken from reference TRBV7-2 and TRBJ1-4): GAGVSQSPSNKVTEKGKDVELRCDPISGHTALYWYRQSLGQGLEFLIYFQGNSAPDKSGLPSDRFSAERTGGSVSTLTIQRTQQEDSAVYLCASRIYPSERGLDGEKLFFGSGTQLSVL.

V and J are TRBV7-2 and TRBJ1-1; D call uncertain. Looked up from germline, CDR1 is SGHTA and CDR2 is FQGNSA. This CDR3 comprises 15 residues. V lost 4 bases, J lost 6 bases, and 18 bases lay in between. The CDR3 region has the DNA TGTGCCAGCAGCTCTAGGAGGAACAAGGTCGCTGAAGCTTTCTTT. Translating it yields CASSSRRNKVAEAFF.

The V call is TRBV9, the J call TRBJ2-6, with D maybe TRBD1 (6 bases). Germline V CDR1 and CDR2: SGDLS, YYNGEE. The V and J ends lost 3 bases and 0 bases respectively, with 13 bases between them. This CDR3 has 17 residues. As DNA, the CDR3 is TGTGCCAGCAGCGCCAGGGGCACCCGCTCTGGGGCCAACGTCCTGACTTTC. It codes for CASSARGTRSGANVLTF.

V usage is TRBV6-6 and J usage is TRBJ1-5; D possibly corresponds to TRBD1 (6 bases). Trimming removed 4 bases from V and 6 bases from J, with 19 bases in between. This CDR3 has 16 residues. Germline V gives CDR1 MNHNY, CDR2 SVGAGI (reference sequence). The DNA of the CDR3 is TGTGCCAGCAGTTTCGAGCCCCCAGGGGAGGGTCAGCCCCAGCATTTT. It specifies CASSFEPPGEGQPQHF.

CDR3 sequence: CASSPDRVANEKLFF. Here the CDR3 DNA reads TGTGCCAGTAGTCCCGACAGGGTGGCTAATGAAAAACTGTTTTTT. This chain joins TRBV19 and TRBJ1-4; 7 nucleotides align to TRBD1. V dropped 5 bases and J dropped 3; count of bases not matched to a gene: 6. The germline V gene encodes CDR1 LNHDA and CDR2 SQIVND (reference sequence). The CDR3 covers 15 residues.

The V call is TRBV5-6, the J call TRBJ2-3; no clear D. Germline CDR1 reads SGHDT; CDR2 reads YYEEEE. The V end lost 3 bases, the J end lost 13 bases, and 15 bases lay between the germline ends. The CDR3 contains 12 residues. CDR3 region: CASSSFHRYEYF. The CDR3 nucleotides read TGTGCCAGCAGCTCCTTTCACAGATACGAGTATTTT.

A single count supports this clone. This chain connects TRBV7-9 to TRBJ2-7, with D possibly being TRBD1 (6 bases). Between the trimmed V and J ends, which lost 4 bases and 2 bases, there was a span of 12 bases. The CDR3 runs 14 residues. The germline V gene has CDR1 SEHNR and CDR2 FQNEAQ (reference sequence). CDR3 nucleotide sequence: TGTGCCAGCAGCTCTAGGGACACCGCCTACGAGCAGTACTTC. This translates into CASSSRDTAYEQYF. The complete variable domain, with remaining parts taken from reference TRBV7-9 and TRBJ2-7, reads DTGVSQNPRHKITKRGQNVTFRCDPISEHNRLYWYRQTLGQGPEFLTYFQNEAQLEKSRLLSDRFSAERPKGSFSTLEIQRTEQGDSAMYLCASSSRDTAYEQYFGPGTRLTVT.

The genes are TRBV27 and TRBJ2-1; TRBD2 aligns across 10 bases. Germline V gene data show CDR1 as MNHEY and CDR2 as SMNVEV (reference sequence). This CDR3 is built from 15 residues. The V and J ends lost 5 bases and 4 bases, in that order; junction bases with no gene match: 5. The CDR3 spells CASSGGTSVYNEQFF. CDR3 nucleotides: TGTGCCAGCAGTGGAGGGACTAGCGTATACAATGAGCAGTTCTTC.

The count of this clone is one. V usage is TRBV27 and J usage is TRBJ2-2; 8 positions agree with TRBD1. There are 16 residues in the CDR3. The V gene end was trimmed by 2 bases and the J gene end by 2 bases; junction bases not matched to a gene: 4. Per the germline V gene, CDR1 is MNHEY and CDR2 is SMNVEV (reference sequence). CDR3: CASSLLGQGNTGELFF. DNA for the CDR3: TGTGCCAGCAGTTTACTAGGACAGGGCAACACCGGGGAGCTGTTTTTT.

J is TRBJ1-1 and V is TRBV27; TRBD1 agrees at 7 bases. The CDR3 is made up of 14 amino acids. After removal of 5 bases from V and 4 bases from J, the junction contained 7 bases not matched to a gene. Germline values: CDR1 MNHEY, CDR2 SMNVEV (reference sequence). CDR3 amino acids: CASSTDRAGTEAFF. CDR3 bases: TGTGCCAGCAGTACAGACAGGGCGGGCACTGAAGCTTTCTTT.

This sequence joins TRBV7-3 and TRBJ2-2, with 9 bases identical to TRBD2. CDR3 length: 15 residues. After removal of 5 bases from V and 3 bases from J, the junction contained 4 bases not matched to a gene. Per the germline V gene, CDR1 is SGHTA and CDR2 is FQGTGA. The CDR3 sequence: CASSPSGTDTGELFF. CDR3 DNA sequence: TGTGCCAGCAGCCCTAGCGGGACGGACACCGGGGAGCTGTTTTTT.

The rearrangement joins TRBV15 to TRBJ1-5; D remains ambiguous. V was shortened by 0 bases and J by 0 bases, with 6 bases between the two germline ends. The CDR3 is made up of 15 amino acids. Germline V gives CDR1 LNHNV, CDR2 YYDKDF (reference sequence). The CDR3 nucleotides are TGTGCCACCAGCAGAGACATCTATAGCAATCAGCCCCAGCATTTT. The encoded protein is CATSRDIYSNQPQHF.

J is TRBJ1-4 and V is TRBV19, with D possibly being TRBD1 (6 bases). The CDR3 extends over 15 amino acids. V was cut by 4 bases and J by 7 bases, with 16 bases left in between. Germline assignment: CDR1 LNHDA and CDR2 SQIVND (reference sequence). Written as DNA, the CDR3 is TGTGCCAGTAGTAATTGGCTACAGGGAGGTGAAAAACTGTTTTTT. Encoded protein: CASSNWLQGGEKLFF.

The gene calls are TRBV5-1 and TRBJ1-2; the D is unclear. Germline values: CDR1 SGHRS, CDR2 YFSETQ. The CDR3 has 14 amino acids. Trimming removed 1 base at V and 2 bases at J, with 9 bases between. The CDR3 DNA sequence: TGCGCCAGCAGCTTGCTGGGAAACAACTATGGCTACACCTTC. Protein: CASSLLGNNYGYTF. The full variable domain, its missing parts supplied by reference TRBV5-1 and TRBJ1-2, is KAGVTQTPRYLIKTRGQQVTLSCSPISGHRSVSWYQQTPGQGLQFLFEYFSETQRNKGNFPGRFSGRQFSNSRSEMNVSTLELGDSALYLCASSLLGNNYGYTFGSGTRLTVV.

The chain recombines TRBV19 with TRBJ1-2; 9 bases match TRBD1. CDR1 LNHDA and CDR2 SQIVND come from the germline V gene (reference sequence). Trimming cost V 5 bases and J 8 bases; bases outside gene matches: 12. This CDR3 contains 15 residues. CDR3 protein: CASSEPGTGSIGYTF. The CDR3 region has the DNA TGTGCCAGTAGTGAGCCCGGGACAGGGTCTATCGGCTACACCTTC.

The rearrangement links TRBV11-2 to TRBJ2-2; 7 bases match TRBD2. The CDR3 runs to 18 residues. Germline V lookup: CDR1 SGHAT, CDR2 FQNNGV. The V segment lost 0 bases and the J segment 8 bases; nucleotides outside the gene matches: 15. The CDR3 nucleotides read TGTGCCAGCAGCTTAGATCTTAGTCCGGGAGGCTTGCTGGGGGAGCTGTTTTTT. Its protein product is CASSLDLSPGGLLGELFF.

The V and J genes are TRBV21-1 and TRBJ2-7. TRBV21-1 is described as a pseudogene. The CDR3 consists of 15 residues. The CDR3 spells CASSKEATPAYEQYF. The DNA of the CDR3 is TGTGCCAGCAGCAAAGAAGCGACACCGGCTTACGAGCAGTACTTC.

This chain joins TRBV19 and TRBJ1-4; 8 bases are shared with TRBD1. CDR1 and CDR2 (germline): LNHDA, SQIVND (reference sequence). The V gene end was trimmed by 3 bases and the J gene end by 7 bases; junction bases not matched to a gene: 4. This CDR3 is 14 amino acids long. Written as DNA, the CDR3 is TGTGCCAGTAGTATCAGGGGGCAGGCTGAAAAACTGTTTTTT. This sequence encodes CASSIRGQAEKLFF.

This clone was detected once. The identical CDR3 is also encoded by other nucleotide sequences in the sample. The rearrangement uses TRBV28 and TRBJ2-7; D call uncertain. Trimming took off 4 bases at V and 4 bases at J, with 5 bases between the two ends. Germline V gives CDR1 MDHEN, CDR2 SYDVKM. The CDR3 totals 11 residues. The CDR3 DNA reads TGTGCCAGCAGTTCAACGTACGAGCAGTACTTC. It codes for CASSSTYEQYF.

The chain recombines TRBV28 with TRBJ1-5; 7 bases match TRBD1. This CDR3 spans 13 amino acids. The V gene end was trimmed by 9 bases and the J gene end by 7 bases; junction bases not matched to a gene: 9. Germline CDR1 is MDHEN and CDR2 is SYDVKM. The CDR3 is CASLSGGIQPQHF. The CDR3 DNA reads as TGTGCCAGTCTGTCAGGGGGAATCCAGCCCCAGCATTTT.

The CDR3 here is CASSLPREDNYNEQFF. The CDR3 nucleotides are TGTGCCAGCAGTTTACCCCGGGAGGACAACTACAATGAGCAGTTCTTC. The gene calls are TRBV28 and TRBJ2-1; TRBD2 matches 7 bases. The CDR3 extends over 16 amino acids. Germline CDR1 is MDHEN and CDR2 is SYDVKM. The J segment lost 3 bases and the V segment lost 2 bases, leaving 7 bases of the junction unmatched.

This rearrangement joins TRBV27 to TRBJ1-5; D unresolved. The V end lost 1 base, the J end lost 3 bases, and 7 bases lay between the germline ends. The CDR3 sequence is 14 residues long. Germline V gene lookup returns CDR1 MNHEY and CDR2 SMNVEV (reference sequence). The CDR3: CASSLLGYNQPQHF. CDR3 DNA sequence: TGTGCCAGCAGTTTATTAGGGTACAATCAGCCCCAGCATTTT.

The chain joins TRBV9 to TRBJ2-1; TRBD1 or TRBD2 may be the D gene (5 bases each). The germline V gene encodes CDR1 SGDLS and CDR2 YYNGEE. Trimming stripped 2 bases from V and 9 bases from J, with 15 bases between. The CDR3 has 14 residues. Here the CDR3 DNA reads TGTGCCAGCAGCGTGGGTATTCCGGGACCTGAGCAGTTCTTC. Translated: CASSVGIPGPEQFF. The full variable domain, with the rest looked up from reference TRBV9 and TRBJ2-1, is DSGVTQTPKHLITATGQRVTLRCSPRSGDLSVYWYQQSLDQGLQFLIQYYNGEERAKGNILERFSAQQFPDLHSELNLSSLELGDSALYFCASSVGIPGPEQFFGPGTRLTVL.

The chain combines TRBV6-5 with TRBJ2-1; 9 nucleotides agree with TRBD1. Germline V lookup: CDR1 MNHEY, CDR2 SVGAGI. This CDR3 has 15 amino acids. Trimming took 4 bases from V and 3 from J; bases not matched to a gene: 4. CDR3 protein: CASSSETGGYNEQFF. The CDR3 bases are TGTGCCAGCAGTTCGGAGACAGGGGGCTACAATGAGCAGTTCTTC.